Following are 2 T cell receptor beta chains from one sample sequenced in a study of T cells in Graves' hyperthyroidism and ophthalmopathy (dated by TCRdb to between 2017 and 2020). Preparation of the library involved multiplex PCR. The sequencing machine was an Illumina HiSeq 2000. The TCR beta CDR3 regions were amplified from RNA transcripts. For the first round of RT-PCR on the TCR CDR3, the HTBI primer set was used together with the Qiagen OneStep RT-PCR kit. Clones were called with MiXCR by TCRdb after fastp trimmed the public reads at Q25, and only in-frame beta chains were retained. Identical CDR3 proteins give one entry, which carries the most common genes and DNA. For this sample the table gives 650,000 to 800,000 distinct CDR3 sequences, of which roughly 46% were detected only once. Approximately 7.2% of the sample lies in the top ten. The sample consisted of peripheral blood or thyroid tissue (not recorded which). These receptors came from an adult man with Graves' disease, either hyperthyroidism or ophthalmopathy (not recorded which).

This clonotype was counted only a few times. The chain links TRBV5-1 to TRBJ1-1, with D possibly being TRBD1 (5 bases). This CDR3 region has 14 residues. Trimming left V 2 bases short and J 5 bases short, with 13 bases between. Germline V CDR1 and CDR2: SGHRS, YFSETQ. Here the CDR3 reads CASSFRGGRTEAFF. The CDR3, as DNA: TGCGCCAGCAGCTTTCGGGGGGGACGGACTGAAGCTTTCTTT.

This clonotype was seen many times. This chain connects TRBV2 to TRBJ1-2, with 7 nucleotides matching TRBD1. The CDR3 loop spans 14 amino acids. Germline-derived CDR1 and CDR2 are SNHLY and FYNNEI. J gave up 0 bases and V 6 bases, and 4 bases lay outside the gene matches. The DNA of the CDR3 is TGTGCCAGCAGCGGGACAGTAGCTAACTATGGCTACACCTTC. Translation gives CASSGTVANYGYTF.